Presented here are 27 T cell receptor beta chains from one specimen sequenced in a study of blood T cell repertoires in COVID-19. Libraries were prepared by immunoSEQ multiplex PCR; TCRdb keeps only in-frame clonotypes and omits some of them. Found here are about 270,000 clones, approximately 90% of them singletons; the top ten hold approximately 2%. Sequences were obtained from PBMCs or T cells enriched from blood (not recorded which). Every receptor here comes from a woman aged 55-75 years in a cohort exposed to, infected with or recovered from COVID-19 (not recorded which).

This clone was recorded only once. Other DNA sequences in this specimen translate into the identical CDR3. The J gene is TRBJ2-3, the V gene TRBV2; 10 bases line up with TRBD2. The V gene end was trimmed by 6 bases and the J gene end by 0 bases; junction bases not matched to a gene: 0. Germline lookup yields CDR1 SNHLY and CDR2 FYNNEI. The CDR3 extends over 14 amino acids. In DNA, the CDR3 is TGTGCCAGCAGACTAGCGGGAAGCACAGATACGCAGTATTTT. This sequence encodes CASRLAGSTDTQYF.

This clone came up once. The chain employs TRBV19 and TRBJ1-1; D gene ambiguous. The V and J ends lost 5 bases and 4 bases respectively, with 11 bases between them. This CDR3 contains 13 residues. CDR1 is LNHDA, CDR2 SQIVND, per germline (reference sequence). In nucleotides, the CDR3 is TGTGCCAGTAGTCGTCAGAGAGGCACTGAAGCTTTCTTT. Residues: CASSRQRGTEAFF.

The chain is built from TRBV7-6 and TRBJ2-5, with 12 bases aligning to TRBD2. Germline V CDR1 and CDR2: SGHVS, FNYEAQ. This CDR3 region has 16 residues. V lost 4 bases and J lost 4; bases outside the gene matches: 7. The CDR3 coding sequence is TGTGCCAGCAGCTACCAGACTAGCGGGAGTGGAGAGACCCAGTACTTC. Translated: CASSYQTSGSGETQYF.

This chain uses TRBV28 with TRBJ2-2, with 9 bases that match TRBD2. Unmatched junction bases numbered 16, after V lost 10 bases and J lost 7 bases. The germline CDR1 and CDR2 sequences are MDHEN and SYDVKM. The CDR3 extends over 16 amino acids. The CDR3 reads CATDASGTSSGGELFF. The CDR3 coding sequence is TGTGCCACCGACGCTTCCGGGACTAGCTCTGGCGGGGAGCTGTTTTTT.

This sequence joins TRBV19 and TRBJ2-1; 8 bases fit TRBD1. This CDR3 is 19 amino acids long. CDR1 LNHDA and CDR2 SQIVND come from the germline V gene (reference sequence). Germline trimming cut 4 bases from V and 0 bases from J; bases unmatched to any gene: 14. The DNA of the CDR3 is TGTGCCAGTAGTACTCCGGGACAGGCGGTATCGGGCTCCTACAATGAGCAGTTCTTC. This translates into CASSTPGQAVSGSYNEQFF.

The rearrangement joins TRBV6-5 to TRBJ2-7, with D unresolved. CDR3 length: 14 amino acids. Trimming shortened V by 0 bases and J by 3 bases, and 9 bases separated the two germline ends. The germline V gene has CDR1 MNHEY and CDR2 SVGAGI. For the CDR3, the DNA is TGTGCCAGCAGTTACTCGAATACAGACTACGAGCAGTACTTC. It yields the protein CASSYSNTDYEQYF.

This chain joins TRBV4-1 and TRBJ2-7, with 9 nucleotides matching TRBD1. The germline CDR1 and CDR2 sequences are MGHRA and YSYEKL. The trim removed 0 bases at V and 1 base at J, leaving 4 bases unmatched. The CDR3 loop spans 16 amino acids. CDR3 loop: CASSQEGTGTSYEQYF. The CDR3 DNA reads as TGCGCCAGCAGCCAAGAAGGGACAGGGACATCCTACGAGCAGTACTTC.

The chain links TRBV10-3 to TRBJ2-7, with TRBD2 matching 7 bases. Per germline, CDR1 ENHRY and CDR2 SYGVKD. This CDR3 contains 12 residues. V was clipped by 8 bases and J by 12 bases; unmatched bases: 13. CDR3 nucleotides: TGTGCCATCGGACCGACTAGCCAAACGTGGTACTTC. It specifies CAIGPTSQTWYF.

This clone occurred a few times. The rearrangement uses TRBV19 and TRBJ1-5, with D possibly being TRBD1 (5 bases). This CDR3 comprises 16 residues. In germline, CDR1 is LNHDA, CDR2 SQIVND (reference sequence). V was trimmed by 5 bases and J by 0 bases, leaving 14 bases between them. The CDR3: CASSSPGDYSNQPQHF. The DNA for the CDR3 is TGTGCCAGTAGTTCCCCGGGGGATTATAGCAATCAGCCCCAGCATTTT.

This clone was seen only a few times. J is TRBJ2-7 and V is TRBV5-3; 12 nucleotides align to TRBD1. TRBV5-3 belongs to the ORF category, with a function that is uncertain. J was trimmed by 7 bases and V by 4 bases; bases with no gene match: 9. The CDR3 is made up of 15 amino acids. CDR3 nucleotide sequence: TGTGCCAGAAGCCCCCGGGACAGGGGGCAGTGGGAGCAGTACTTC. It codes for CARSPRDRGQWEQYF.

The chain employs TRBV19 and TRBJ1-1; 7 bases agree with TRBD1. In germline, CDR1 is LNHDA, CDR2 SQIVND (reference sequence). V lost 4 bases and J lost 1; bases outside the gene matches: 6. The CDR3 runs to 15 residues. The CDR3 bases are TGTGCCAGTAGTACCGGGACAGCCCGGAACACTGAAGCTTTCTTT. Its translation is CASSTGTARNTEAFF.

Written as DNA, the CDR3 is TGTGCCAGCAGCTTGGGACAGGTCAGCACCGGGGAGCTGTTTTTT. Translation: CASSLGQVSTGELFF. This chain links TRBV7-8 with TRBJ2-2; 8 positions match TRBD1. V lost 3 bases and J lost 4; bases outside the gene matches: 4. This CDR3 spans 15 amino acids. The germline V gene has CDR1 SGHVS and CDR2 FQNEAQ.

The chain is built from TRBV15 and TRBJ2-1; D may be TRBD2 (6 bases). The germline V gene encodes CDR1 LNHNV and CDR2 YYDKDF (reference sequence). V shed 1 base and J shed 2 bases, with 15 bases lying between them. The CDR3 contains 17 residues. DNA for the CDR3: TGTGCCACCAGCAGAGCTGGGGATGGAGGGGCCTACAATGAGCAGTTCTTC. Encoded protein: CATSRAGDGGAYNEQFF.

The chain links TRBV5-1 to TRBJ1-1, with a tentative D call TRBD1 (6 bases). The CDR3 has 14 residues. Germline V gene data show CDR1 as SGHRS and CDR2 as YFSETQ. With 4 bases removed from V and 1 base from J, the gap between germline ends came to 11 bases. CDR3 loop: CASSPATGNTEAFF. In nucleotides, the CDR3 is TGCGCCAGCAGCCCAGCGACAGGGAACACTGAAGCTTTCTTT.

The DNA of the CDR3 is TGTGCCAGCAGCCTTTCACAGGGAAGCAATCAGCCCCAGCATTTT. Its translation: CASSLSQGSNQPQHF. The J gene is TRBJ1-5, the V gene TRBV2, with D perhaps matching TRBD1 (6 bases). Between the trimmed V and J ends, which lost 6 bases and 1 base, there was a span of 13 bases. CDR1 is SNHLY, CDR2 FYNNEI, per germline. This CDR3 contains 15 residues.

This clone was observed a few times. The chain employs TRBV3-1 (or the pseudogene TRBV3-2) and TRBJ2-1; TRBD2 agrees at 8 bases. V trimming: 1 base; J trimming: 7 bases; junction bases outside the gene matches: 6. In germline, CDR1 is LGHDT, CDR2 YNNKEL (reference sequence). This CDR3 comprises 15 residues. CDR3 bases: TGTGCCAGCAGCCAAGGTCGACTAGCGTATAATGAGCAGTTCTTC. This translates into CASSQGRLAYNEQFF.

The chain carries TRBV18 and TRBJ1-2; 8 bases align to TRBD1. There are 14 residues in the CDR3. Per germline, CDR1 KGHSH and CDR2 LQKENI. V lost 5 bases to trimming and J lost 8 bases; unmatched junction nucleotides: 10. The CDR3 DNA is TGTGCCAGCTCAACAGGACAGGGCGTAAAGGGCTACACCTTC. Its protein is CASSTGQGVKGYTF.

V gene TRBV6-5 combines with J gene TRBJ2-7, with D unresolved. Per germline, CDR1 MNHEY and CDR2 SVGAGI. V lost 4 bases and J lost 2, with 9 bases in between. The length of the CDR3 is 13 residues. Written as DNA, the CDR3 is TGTGCCAGCAGTTTTAGTAAACCCTACGAGCAGTACTTC. It codes for CASSFSKPYEQYF.

The chain links TRBV18 to TRBJ2-7; no definite D call. The length of the CDR3 is 14 residues. Per germline, CDR1 KGHSH and CDR2 LQKENI. Trimming took off 2 bases at V and 4 bases at J, with 12 bases between the two ends. The DNA of the CDR3 is TGTGCCAGCTCACCATCGACAAATAGATACGAGCAGTACTTC. This gives the protein CASSPSTNRYEQYF.

V gene TRBV5-1 combines with J gene TRBJ1-2; D uncertain. CDR3 length: 12 amino acids. Trimming took 7 bases from V and 2 from J, leaving 9 bases between them. From germline, CDR1 is SGHRS and CDR2 YFSETQ. CDR3 region: CASRPANYGYTF. CDR3 sequence (DNA): TGCGCCAGCCGGCCAGCGAACTATGGCTACACCTTC.

This clone was seen at least ten times. The chain couples TRBV4-1 to TRBJ1-1, with 9 bases aligning to TRBD1. The CDR3 is 14 residues long. The ends lost 2 bases at V and 12 bases at J; junction bases unmatched: 10. Germline values: CDR1 MGHRA, CDR2 YSYEKL. The CDR3 is CASSQLPGTGTSFF. CDR3 nucleotide sequence: TGCGCCAGCAGCCAACTTCCCGGGACAGGGACGTCTTTCTTT.

The chain couples TRBV5-1 to TRBJ1-1; 9 bases line up with TRBD1. The CDR3 totals 12 residues. Germline trimming cut 4 bases from V and 9 bases from J; bases unmatched to any gene: 4. In germline, CDR1 is SGHRS, CDR2 YFSETQ. The CDR3 DNA reads as TGCGCCAGCAGCCTATACAGGGGGCAAGCTTTCTTT. It is translated as CASSLYRGQAFF.

This chain connects TRBV9 to TRBJ2-7, with D possibly TRBD2 on 6 matching bases. Germline V gives CDR1 SGDLS, CDR2 YYNGEE. The CDR3 is 16 amino acids. Trimming shortened V by 3 bases and J by 3 bases, and 19 bases separated the two germline ends. The CDR3 region has the DNA TGTGCCAGCAGCGAGGCCCCGGGCGGGGAACTCTACGAGCAGTACTTC. Protein: CASSEAPGGELYEQYF. Variable domain in full (rest from reference TRBV9 and TRBJ2-7): DSGVTQTPKHLITATGQRVTLRCSPRSGDLSVYWYQQSLDQGLQFLIQYYNGEERAKGNILERFSAQQFPDLHSELNLSSLELGDSALYFCASSEAPGGELYEQYFGPGTRLTVT.

CDR3 amino acids: CASSIQAPNEQFF. The CDR3 nucleotides are TGTGCCAGTAGTATACAGGCCCCCAATGAGCAGTTCTTC. The chain recombines TRBV19 with TRBJ2-1; D gene unclear. Germline loops: CDR1 LNHDA, CDR2 SQIVND (reference sequence). Trimming removed 2 bases from V and 6 bases from J, with 8 bases in between. The CDR3 runs 13 residues.

This chain links TRBV5-1 with TRBJ2-5, with 8 nucleotides matching TRBD2. The germline CDR1 and CDR2 sequences are SGHRS and YFSETQ. V gave up 2 bases and J gave up 2 bases; unmatched junction bases: 5. The CDR3 spans 15 residues. The CDR3 DNA follows: TGCGCCAGCAGCTTTAGCGGGAAGTATCAAGAGACCCAGTACTTC. This encodes CASSFSGKYQETQYF.

Here the CDR3 DNA reads TGTGCCAGCAGTTTCCCCCCAGGGAGGCAGGGCCAAGAGAGGAAACTGTTTTTT. Its translation: CASSFPPGRQGQERKLFF. The rearrangement joins TRBV28 to TRBJ1-4, with D tentatively TRBD1 (5 bases). The CDR3 sequence is 18 residues long. Germline V gene data show CDR1 as MDHEN and CDR2 as SYDVKM. The germline V and J ends were trimmed by 3 bases and 11 bases, with 28 bases remaining between them.

This chain joins TRBV5-1 and TRBJ2-2, with D possibly matching TRBD1 (6 bases). The CDR3 has 14 residues. Trimming shortened V by 0 bases and J by 4 bases, and 7 bases separated the two germline ends. Germline loops: CDR1 SGHRS, CDR2 YFSETQ. This CDR3 is CASSLDRVTGELFF. CDR3 DNA sequence: TGCGCCAGCAGCTTGGACAGGGTCACCGGGGAGCTGTTTTTT.